These T cell receptor beta chains were read from a single sample in a study of beta chain features in type 1 diabetes. Assay: immunoSEQ multiplex PCR; the TCRdb copy retains only in-frame clones and omits some. The sample shows roughly 500,000 clones, approximately 10% of them seen only once. Material: naive CD4+ T cells from blood. These receptors all come from a woman younger than 35 in good health. Both conserved end residues are part of each CDR3. A D gene is named only where the DNA matches it firmly. The size of a clone is reported for some rows only, either as once, few or many, or as a class for expanded clones.

j_gene: TRBJ2-7
v_gene: TRBV14
d_gene: TRBD1
abundance: few
CDR3aa: CASSHGPSGQGFYEQYF
CDR3nt: TGTGCCAGCAGCCATGGCCCGTCGGGACAGGGATTCTACGAGCAGTACTTC

j_gene: TRBJ2-3
v_gene: TRBV7-9
d_gene: .
abundance: .
CDR3aa: CASSPGVDTQYF
CDR3nt: TGTGCCAGCAGCCCCGGGGTGGATACGCAGTATTTT

j_gene: TRBJ2-7
v_gene: TRBV7-9
d_gene: .
abundance: few
CDR3aa: CASSFETGMGRETQYF
CDR3nt: TGTGCCAGCAGCTTTGAGACAGGCATGGGGCGGGAGACGCAGTACTTC

j_gene: TRBJ1-2
v_gene: TRBV19
d_gene: .
abundance: .
CDR3aa: CASTRTAKANYGYTF
CDR3nt: TGTGCCAGTACTCGAACAGCCAAAGCTAACTATGGCTACACCTTC

j_gene: TRBJ1-5
v_gene: TRBV7-2
d_gene: .
abundance: .
CDR3aa: CASSLRAGQPQHF
CDR3nt: TGTGCCAGCAGCTTAAGAGCTGGTCAGCCCCAGCATTTT

j_gene: TRBJ1-1
v_gene: TRBV28
d_gene: .
abundance: .
CDR3aa: CASRPRGNTEAFF
CDR3nt: TGTGCCAGCAGGCCTAGGGGGAACACTGAAGCTTTCTTT

j_gene: TRBJ2-1
v_gene: TRBV21-1
d_gene: .
abundance: .
CDR3aa: CASSKNRNRDVDEQFF
CDR3nt: TGTGCCAGCAGCAAAAATAGGAACAGGGACGTGGATGAGCAGTTCTTC

j_gene: TRBJ2-4
v_gene: TRBV16
d_gene: TRBD2
abundance: few
CDR3aa: CASSQFREGVQYF
CDR3nt: TGTGCCAGCAGCCAATTCCGGGAGGGTGTTCAGTACTTC

j_gene: TRBJ2-5
v_gene: TRBV4-2
d_gene: .
abundance: .
CDR3aa: CASSQDISGRQETQYF
CDR3nt: TGTGCCAGCAGCCAAGATATCAGCGGTCGCCAAGAGACCCAGTACTTC

j_gene: TRBJ2-3
v_gene: TRBV10-3
d_gene: .
abundance: .
CDR3aa: CAIGGHGGSTDTQYF
CDR3nt: TGTGCCATCGGGGGCCACGGTGGAAGCACAGATACGCAGTATTTT

j_gene: TRBJ2-6
v_gene: TRBV9
d_gene: .
abundance: few
CDR3aa: CASSRISSGANVLTF
CDR3nt: TGTGCCAGCAGCCGAATTTCCTCTGGGGCCAACGTCCTGACTTTC

j_gene: TRBJ1-1
v_gene: TRBV20-1
d_gene: .
abundance: .
CDR3aa: CSARPNTEAFF
CDR3nt: TGCAGTGCTAGACCGAACACTGAAGCTTTCTTT

j_gene: TRBJ2-1
v_gene: TRBV7-2
d_gene: .
abundance: .
CDR3aa: CASSHETTQFF
CDR3nt: TGTGCCAGCAGCCACGAGACTACTCAGTTCTTC

j_gene: TRBJ1-2
v_gene: TRBV18
d_gene: .
abundance: few
CDR3aa: CASSPSSGAPGTYGYTF
CDR3nt: TGTGCCAGCTCACCGAGCTCTGGAGCCCCGGGGACCTATGGCTACACCTTC

j_gene: TRBJ2-1
v_gene: TRBV9
d_gene: .
abundance: few
CDR3aa: CASSARSRNEQFF
CDR3nt: TGTGCCAGCAGCGCACGGAGCAGAAATGAGCAGTTCTTC

j_gene: TRBJ2-6
v_gene: TRBV28
d_gene: .
abundance: once
CDR3aa: CASSPSYSGANVLTF
CDR3nt: TGTGCCAGCAGCCCTTCCTACTCTGGGGCCAACGTCCTGACTTTC

j_gene: TRBJ2-7
v_gene: TRBV5-1
d_gene: TRBD2
abundance: .
CDR3aa: CASSFGGGSSYEQYF
CDR3nt: TGCGCCAGCAGCTTTGGGGGAGGGAGCTCCTACGAGCAGTACTTC

j_gene: TRBJ1-5
v_gene: TRBV18
d_gene: .
abundance: .
CDR3aa: CASSGEGASNQPQHF
CDR3nt: TGTGCCAGCTCAGGGGAAGGTGCTAGCAATCAGCCCCAGCATTTT

j_gene: TRBJ2-1
v_gene: TRBV18
d_gene: .
abundance: .
CDR3aa: CASSPGPTAHEQFF
CDR3nt: TGTGCCAGCTCACCAGGGCCTACCGCCCATGAGCAGTTCTTC

j_gene: TRBJ1-1
v_gene: TRBV4-1
d_gene: TRBD1
abundance: few
CDR3aa: CASSPGQGRRNTEAFF
CDR3nt: TGCGCCAGCAGCCCAGGACAGGGCCGGAGGAACACTGAAGCTTTCTTT

j_gene: TRBJ2-7
v_gene: TRBV6-5
d_gene: .
abundance: .
CDR3aa: CASSYRGYEQYF
CDR3nt: TGTGCCAGCAGTTACCGAGGTTACGAGCAGTACTTC

j_gene: TRBJ2-3
v_gene: TRBV29-1
d_gene: TRBD2
abundance: few
CDR3aa: CSVNGLAGTDTQYF
CDR3nt: TGCAGCGTTAACGGACTAGCGGGCACAGATACGCAGTATTTT

j_gene: TRBJ1-6
v_gene: TRBV4-1
d_gene: .
abundance: few
CDR3aa: CASSQVRGVSPLHF
CDR3nt: TGCGCCAGCAGCCAAGTGAGGGGAGTATCACCCCTCCACTTT

j_gene: TRBJ2-5
v_gene: TRBV5-4
d_gene: .
abundance: .
CDR3aa: CASSLGFGEIQETQYF
CDR3nt: TGTGCCAGCAGCTTGGGTTTCGGGGAGATACAAGAGACCCAGTACTTC

j_gene: TRBJ2-3
v_gene: TRBV9
d_gene: TRBD2
abundance: few
CDR3aa: CASSVDGLTGLSRTDTQYF
CDR3nt: TGTGCCAGCAGCGTAGATGGGTTGACGGGACTATCCCGCACAGATACGCAGTATTTT

j_gene: TRBJ1-2
v_gene: TRBV19
d_gene: .
abundance: few
CDR3aa: CASALGSGYTF
CDR3nt: TGTGCCAGCGCTCTGGGAAGTGGCTACACCTTC

j_gene: TRBJ2-3
v_gene: TRBV18
d_gene: .
abundance: few
CDR3aa: CASSPQLGEDTQYF
CDR3nt: TGTGCCAGCTCACCACAGCTGGGGGAAGATACGCAGTATTTT

j_gene: TRBJ2-1
v_gene: TRBV5-1
d_gene: .
abundance: few
CDR3aa: CASSLDLGYNEQFF
CDR3nt: TGCGCCAGCAGCTTGGATCTGGGCTACAATGAGCAGTTCTTC

j_gene: TRBJ2-5
v_gene: TRBV11-1
d_gene: .
abundance: .
CDR3aa: CASSSRTAAQYF
CDR3nt: TGTGCCAGCAGCTCCCGGACGGCAGCCCAGTACTTC

j_gene: TRBJ2-6
v_gene: TRBV7-3
d_gene: .
abundance: .
CDR3aa: CASSRQGFGANVLTF
CDR3nt: TGTGCCAGCAGTCGTCAGGGGTTTGGGGCCAACGTCCTGACTTTC

j_gene: TRBJ2-3
v_gene: TRBV5-1
d_gene: .
abundance: few
CDR3aa: CASSFDGPDTQYF
CDR3nt: TGCGCCAGCAGCTTCGACGGGCCGGATACGCAGTATTTT

j_gene: TRBJ1-1
v_gene: TRBV4-1
d_gene: .
abundance: .
CDR3aa: CASSRLAGTNTEAFF
CDR3nt: TGCGCCAGCAGCCGCCTAGCCGGGACGAACACTGAAGCTTTCTTT

j_gene: TRBJ2-5
v_gene: TRBV9
d_gene: .
abundance: .
CDR3aa: CASSVDPDETQYF
CDR3nt: TGTGCCAGCAGCGTAGACCCCGATGAGACCCAGTACTTC

j_gene: TRBJ1-5
v_gene: TRBV15
d_gene: .
abundance: once
CDR3aa: CATQDWGAGNQPQHF
CDR3nt: TGTGCCACCCAAGATTGGGGGGCTGGCAATCAGCCCCAGCATTTT

j_gene: TRBJ1-2
v_gene: TRBV7-9
d_gene: TRBD1
abundance: .
CDR3aa: CASSFTTGTGDSYGYTF
CDR3nt: TGTGCCAGCAGCTTTACCACGGGGACAGGGGATTCCTATGGCTACACCTTC

j_gene: TRBJ2-3
v_gene: TRBV7-9
d_gene: .
abundance: few
CDR3aa: CASSLVGSSDTQYF
CDR3nt: TGTGCCAGCAGCTTAGTTGGGAGCTCAGATACGCAGTATTTT

j_gene: TRBJ1-4
v_gene: TRBV6-5
d_gene: .
abundance: .
CDR3aa: CASSKQGNGGKLFF
CDR3nt: TGTGCCAGCAGTAAACAGGGCAACGGGGGAAAACTGTTTTTT